Listed below are T cell receptor beta chains from one sample, sequenced in a study of CD8 T cells in Susac syndrome. TCRdb itself ran the immunoSEQ multiplex PCR reads through MiXCR, one entry per CDR3 protein. The sample holds 150,000 or so distinct CDR3 sequences, 85% to 95% seen once. Specimen: CD4+ T cells from PBMCs. These receptors originate from a human donor with Susac syndrome. Each CDR3 is given with its conserved first and last residue. A D gene is named only where the DNA matches it firmly. The listing skips clone size in some rows; elsewhere it reads once, few, many or a size class.

NA	TRBJ1-2	NA	TRBV10-3	CAIIQDAAGYGYTF	TGTGCCATCATCCAGGATGCGGCAGGCTATGGCTACACCTTC
NA	TRBJ1-1	NA	TRBV7-9	CASSISLLNTEAFF	TGTGCCAGCAGCATTTCCCTCCTGAACACTGAAGCTTTCTTT
NA	TRBJ1-3	TRBD1	TRBV20-1	CSATTGGFGNTIYF	TGCAGTGCCACAACAGGGGGTTTTGGAAACACCATATATTTT
once	TRBJ2-3	NA	TRBV25-1	CASSEWADTQYF	TGTGCCAGCAGTGAGTGGGCAGATACGCAGTATTTT
NA	TRBJ2-1	NA	TRBV5-6	CASSPATSNEQFF	TGTGCCAGCAGCCCAGCTACCTCAAATGAGCAGTTCTTC
NA	TRBJ1-1	NA	TRBV5-1	CASSSEATEAFF	TGCGCCAGCAGCTCGGAGGCCACTGAAGCTTTCTTT
NA	TRBJ2-1	NA	TRBV19	CASTDMGETAQQFF	TGTGCCAGTACCGATATGGGGGAGACAGCTCAGCAGTTCTTC
NA	TRBJ1-1	NA	TRBV20-1	CSASRGDYTEAFF	TGCAGTGCTTCGAGGGGAGACTACACTGAAGCTTTCTTT
NA	TRBJ2-3	TRBD2	TRBV5-6	CASRVDTSGGNTDTQYF	TGTGCCAGCAGAGTGGATACTAGCGGGGGGAACACAGATACGCAGTATTTT
NA	TRBJ2-1	TRBD2	TRBV25-1	CASSDRRGASGAHNEQFF	TGTGCCAGCAGTGACAGGAGAGGGGCTAGCGGGGCCCACAATGAGCAGTTCTTC
NA	TRBJ1-1	NA	TRBV4-1	CASSQVQRDTEAFF	TGCGCCAGCAGCCAAGTCCAGAGGGACACTGAAGCTTTCTTT
NA	TRBJ2-5	TRBD1	TRBV20-1	CSALPVQGAKTQYF	TGCAGTGCTCTTCCCGTACAGGGGGCGAAGACCCAGTACTTC
NA	TRBJ1-1	NA	TRBV7-9	CASSRQGIGTEAFF	TGTGCCAGCAGCCGGCAGGGAATAGGCACTGAAGCTTTCTTT
NA	TRBJ2-3	TRBD2	TRBV20-1	CSALIAGSTDTQYF	TGCAGTGCTCTCATAGCGGGCTCCACAGATACGCAGTATTTT
NA	TRBJ2-7	TRBD2	TRBV3-1	CASSQAGFAGAFYEQYF	TGTGCCAGCAGCCAAGCGGGCTTTGCGGGAGCGTTCTACGAGCAGTACTTC
NA	TRBJ1-1	TRBD1	TRBV20-1	CSATRSTGWSEAFF	TGCAGTGCTACCCGATCGACAGGGTGGAGTGAAGCTTTCTTT
NA	TRBJ1-1	NA	TRBV20-1	CSASRMSYPEAFF	TGCAGTGCTAGTCGAATGTCGTACCCTGAAGCTTTCTTT
NA	TRBJ2-7	TRBD2	TRBV20-1	CSARSAGGPHEQYF	TGCAGTGCTAGATCGGCGGGAGGGCCTCACGAGCAGTACTTC
NA	TRBJ2-3	NA	TRBV29-1	CSVYWADTQYF	TGCAGCGTATACTGGGCAGATACGCAGTATTTT
NA	TRBJ1-5	NA	TRBV29-1	CSVEVANQPQHF	TGCAGCGTTGAAGTTGCGAATCAGCCCCAGCATTTT
NA	TRBJ2-1	TRBD1	TRBV9	CASSSSTRGREQFF	TGTGCCAGCAGCTCCTCAACCAGGGGGCGTGAGCAGTTCTTC
few	TRBJ2-1	NA	TRBV4-1	CASSQDGSGTEQFF	TGCGCCAGCAGCCAAGACGGGAGTGGTACTGAGCAGTTCTTC
NA	TRBJ2-5	NA	TRBV19	CASRSTGTTQYF	TGTGCCAGTAGATCCACGGGGACGACCCAGTACTTC
NA	TRBJ2-7	TRBD2	TRBV20-1	CSARIAGEPGREQYF	TGCAGTGCTAGAATCGCGGGGGAACCGGGTCGCGAGCAGTACTTC
NA	TRBJ2-1	TRBD2	TRBV20-1	CSASIAGGLSGNEQFF	TGCAGTGCTAGTATAGCGGGGGGGCTTTCCGGCAATGAGCAGTTCTTC
NA	TRBJ2-2	TRBD2	TRBV29-1	CSVETSVVGELFF	TGCAGCGTAGAGACTAGCGTTGTCGGGGAGCTGTTTTTT
NA	TRBJ2-7	TRBD2	TRBV4-3	CASSQETGGRAENEQYF	TGCGCCAGCAGCCAAGAGACGGGCGGGAGGGCCGAGAACGAGCAGTACTTC
NA	TRBJ2-1	TRBD2	TRBV7-2	CASSQTSGFYNEQFF	TGTGCCAGCAGCCAGACTAGCGGATTTTACAATGAGCAGTTCTTC
once	TRBJ1-2	TRBD1	TRBV6-6	CASREGAGGYTF	TGTGCCAGCAGGGAGGGGGCTGGAGGCTACACCTTC
NA	TRBJ1-2	TRBD1	TRBV12-5	CASARDRAGGYTF	TGTGCTAGTGCCAGAGACAGGGCGGGCGGCTACACCTTC
NA	TRBJ2-7	NA	TRBV5-1	CASSDTRVSEQYF	TGCGCCAGCAGTGATACTAGAGTTTCCGAGCAGTACTTC
once	TRBJ1-3	TRBD1	TRBV9	CASSARGFGNTIYF	TGTGCCAGCAGCGCCAGGGGGTTTGGAAACACCATATATTTT
NA	TRBJ2-4	TRBD1	TRBV28	CASTPRGADRGRNIQYF	TGTGCCAGCACCCCCCGGGGGGCAGACAGGGGGCGGAACATTCAGTACTTC
NA	TRBJ1-1	NA	TRBV18	CASSPPARGVTEAFF	TGTGCCAGCTCACCACCGGCACGGGGAGTCACTGAAGCTTTCTTT
NA	TRBJ2-1	TRBD2	TRBV6-2/TRBV6-3	CASVAGPTYNEQFF	TGTGCCAGCGTAGCGGGACCTACCTACAATGAGCAGTTCTTC
NA	TRBJ2-3	NA	TRBV12-3/TRBV12-4	CASRTDRNPTDTQYF	TGTGCCAGCAGGACCGACAGGAACCCCACAGATACGCAGTATTTT
NA	TRBJ1-2	TRBD1	TRBV20-1	CSASRTGGNYGYTF	TGCAGTGCTAGCCGGACAGGGGGGAACTATGGCTACACCTTC
NA	TRBJ1-2	NA	TRBV30	CAWSLDRTYGYTF	TGTGCCTGGAGCCTTGACCGGACATATGGCTACACCTTC
NA	TRBJ2-7	NA	TRBV21-1	CASNPAGGPHEQYF	TGTGCCAGCAACCCAGCGGGAGGGCCCCACGAGCAGTACTTC
NA	TRBJ1-1	NA	TRBV18	CASSPIQQTGMAFF	TGTGCCAGCTCACCAATCCAGCAGACTGGCATGGCTTTCTTT
NA	TRBJ2-7	TRBD2	TRBV6-2/TRBV6-3	CASTSSTSGRNEQYF	TGTGCCAGTACGTCATCGACTAGCGGGAGAAACGAGCAGTACTTC
NA	TRBJ2-2	NA	TRBV5-1	CASSLASAGSITGELFF	TGCGCCAGCAGCTTGGCCTCGGCGGGATCGATAACCGGGGAGCTGTTTTTT
NA	TRBJ1-2	NA	TRBV9	CASSPRPSEYGYTF	TGTGCCAGCAGCCCTCGTCCCTCTGAGTATGGCTACACCTTC
NA	TRBJ1-2	NA	TRBV10-3	CAISERWDYGYTF	TGTGCCATCAGTGAGAGGTGGGACTATGGCTACACCTTC
NA	TRBJ1-2	TRBD1	TRBV20-1	CSARQGAEGYTF	TGCAGTGCTAGGCAGGGGGCTGAGGGCTACACCTTC
once	TRBJ1-2	NA	TRBV7-8	CASSGGACRCGYTF	TGTGCCAGCAGCGGGGGGGCTTGCCGTTGTGGCTACACCTTC